This TCR beta chain stems from a study of PD-L1 blockade in urothelial cancer. Overall study context: Males with urothelial cancer arising in the bladder constituted most of the roughly 30 patients. Blood analyses occurred 3 weeks (second dose) and 6 weeks post treatment start.

With 5 bases clipped from V and 3 bases from J, the junction kept 7 bases outside the gene matches. CDR1 is SGHNT and CDR2 is YYREEE in the germline V gene (reference sequence). The CDR3 totals 14 residues. Sequenced by immunoSEQ multiplex PCR; TCRdb stores in-frame clones only, minus some. The repertoire holds about 120,000 clones, with around 89% as singletons. Noted time point: peripheral blood 6 weeks after treatment start. Patients were diagnosed with urothelial carcinoma, either locally advanced or metastatic. Sample numbers ranged from 1 to 8 per patient, encompassing pretreatment and on-treatment collections.

This chain connects TRBV5-4 to TRBJ1-1, with 7 bases fitting TRBD1. Sequenced here: PBMCs, sampled around atezolizumab (anti-PD-L1) treatment. This clonotype originated in a man in his fifties or sixties with urothelial cancer. CDR3 region: CASSGGQPHTEAFF. The CDR3 DNA reads as TGTGCCAGCAGTGGGGGACAGCCTCACACTGAAGCTTTCTTT.